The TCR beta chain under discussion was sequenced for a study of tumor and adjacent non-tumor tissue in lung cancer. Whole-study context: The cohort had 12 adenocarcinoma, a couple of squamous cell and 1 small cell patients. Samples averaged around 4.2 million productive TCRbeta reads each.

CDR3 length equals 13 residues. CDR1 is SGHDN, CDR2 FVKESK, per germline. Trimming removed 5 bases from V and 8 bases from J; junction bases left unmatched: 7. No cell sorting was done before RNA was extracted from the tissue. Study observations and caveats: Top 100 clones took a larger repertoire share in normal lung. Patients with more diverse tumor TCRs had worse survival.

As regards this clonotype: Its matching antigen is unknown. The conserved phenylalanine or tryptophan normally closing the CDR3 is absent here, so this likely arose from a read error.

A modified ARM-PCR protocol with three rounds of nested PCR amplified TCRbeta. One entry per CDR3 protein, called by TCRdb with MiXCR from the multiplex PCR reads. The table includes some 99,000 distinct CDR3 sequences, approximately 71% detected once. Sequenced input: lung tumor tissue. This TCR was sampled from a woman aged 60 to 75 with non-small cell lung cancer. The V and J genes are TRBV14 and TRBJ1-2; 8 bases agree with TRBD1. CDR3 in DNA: TGTGCCAGCAGCACCGGGACAGGAAACGGCTACACCCTC. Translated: CASSTGTGNGYTL.